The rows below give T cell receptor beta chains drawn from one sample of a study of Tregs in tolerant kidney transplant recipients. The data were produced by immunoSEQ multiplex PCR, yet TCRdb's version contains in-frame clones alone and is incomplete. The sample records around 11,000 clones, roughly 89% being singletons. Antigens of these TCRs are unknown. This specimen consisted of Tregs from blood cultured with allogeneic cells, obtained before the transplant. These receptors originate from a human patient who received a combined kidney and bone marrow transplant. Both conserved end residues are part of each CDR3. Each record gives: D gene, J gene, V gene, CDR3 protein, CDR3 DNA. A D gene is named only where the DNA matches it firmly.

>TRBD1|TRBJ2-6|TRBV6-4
CASSDWGQGSGANVLTF
TGTGCCAGCAGTGACTGGGGACAGGGGTCTGGGGCCAACGTCCTGACTTTC
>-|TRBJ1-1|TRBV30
CAWRRGRYFEAFF
TGTGCCTGGAGACGAGGCCGTTACTTTGAAGCTTTCTTT
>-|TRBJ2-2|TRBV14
CASSQLRGSGAGELFF
TGTGCCAGCAGCCAATTAAGGGGGAGTGGTGCCGGGGAGCTGTTTTTT
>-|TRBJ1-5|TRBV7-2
CASSLGRNRPQHF
TGTGCCAGCAGCTTAGGCCGGAATCGGCCCCAGCATTTT
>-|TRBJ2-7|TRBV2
CASSGAREQYF
TGTGCCAGCAGTGGAGCCAGGGAGCAGTACTTC
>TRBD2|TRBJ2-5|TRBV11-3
CASSFQTSGGQETQYF
TGTGCCAGCAGCTTCCAGACTAGCGGGGGGCAAGAGACCCAGTACTTC
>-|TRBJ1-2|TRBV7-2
CASSFGQGYGYTF
TGTGCCAGCAGCTTCGGGCAGGGCTATGGCTACACCTTC
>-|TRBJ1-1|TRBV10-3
CAISEMTESAEAFF
TGTGCCATCAGTGAGATGACGGAGAGCGCTGAAGCTTTCTTT
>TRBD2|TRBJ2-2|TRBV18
CASSPDGSGGTGELFF
TGTGCCAGCTCACCGGATGGCAGCGGGGGCACCGGGGAGCTGTTTTTT
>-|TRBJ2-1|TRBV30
CAWSRFRTTGVSITRNEQFF
TGTGCCTGGAGTAGATTCCGGACTACAGGGGTATCAATCACACGAAATGAGCAGTTCTTC